This T cell receptor beta chain was retrieved from a study of patients and donors after allogeneic stem cell transplantation. TCRdb redid the calling of the RT-PCR reads with MiXCR, one entry per CDR3 protein. The repertoire has roughly 180,000 distinct CDR3 sequences, around 41% of them found once; the top ten carry about 35%. The sequence derives from a human donor who was either an allogeneic HSCT recipient or a stem cell or donor lymphocyte infusion donor (not recorded which). It is not recorded whose cells these are; they may come from a transplant donor. The sample taken for sequencing was blood, either unsorted or a sorted T cell fraction (not recorded which).

DNA of the CDR3: TGTGCCAGCAGTTTTAGCGGGAGTTCGTTCTTC. Protein: CASSFSGSSFF. V is TRBV12-3 or TRBV12-4 and J is TRBJ2-1, with 9 positions matching TRBD2. CDR3 size: 11 residues. V shed 3 bases and J 15 bases; nucleotides not matched to a gene: 3.